These 20 T cell receptor beta chains originate from one sample sequenced in a study of cytomegalovirus exposure and HLA in healthy donors. TCRdb keeps only in-frame clones here, not all; method: immunoSEQ multiplex PCR. The sample yields 250,000 to 300,000 clones, around 91% seen once. The sample comprised PBMCs. The receptors originated from a woman between 18 and 30 years old in good health and CMV-seronegative.

The chain uses TRBV18 and TRBJ2-2, with D hard to call. This CDR3 comprises 14 residues. The germline V gene has CDR1 KGHSH and CDR2 LQKENI. The germline V and J ends were trimmed by 5 bases and 1 base, with 8 bases remaining between them. DNA for the CDR3: TGTGCCAGCTCAACGTCACTGAACACCGGGGAGCTGTTTTTT. It translates to CASSTSLNTGELFF.

The chain employs TRBV28 and TRBJ2-1; TRBD2 agrees at 8 bases. Germline-derived CDR1 and CDR2 are MDHEN and SYDVKM. CDR3 length: 12 amino acids. The V and J ends lost 6 bases and 9 bases, in that order; junction bases with no gene match: 4. CDR3 amino acids: CASRKRGSEQFF. CDR3 sequence (DNA): TGTGCCAGCAGAAAGCGGGGGAGTGAGCAGTTCTTC.

CDR3 protein: CASSSGGANEKLFF. For the CDR3, the DNA is TGTGCCAGCAGCTCGGGGGGTGCTAATGAAAAACTGTTTTTT. The chain is built from TRBV7-6 and TRBJ1-4; weak D call: TRBD1 (5 bases). The CDR3 contains 14 residues. Between the trimmed V and J ends, which lost 4 bases and 3 bases, there was a span of 9 bases. Per germline, CDR1 SGHVS and CDR2 FNYEAQ.

This clone was recorded a few times. The chain joins TRBV14 to TRBJ1-2, with D tentatively TRBD1 (6 bases). The CDR3 has 15 residues. In germline, CDR1 is SGHDN, CDR2 FVKESK. Trimming took off 0 bases at V and 7 bases at J, with 15 bases between the two ends. The CDR3 reads CASSQDVQGKGGYTF. The CDR3 region has the DNA TGTGCCAGCAGCCAAGATGTGCAGGGGAAAGGTGGCTACACCTTC.

The chain uses TRBV9 and TRBJ1-6; no clear D. Per germline, CDR1 SGDLS and CDR2 YYNGEE. The CDR3 is 14 residues long. V was clipped by 2 bases and J by 0 bases, with 3 bases between them. The CDR3 DNA is TGTGCCAGCAGCGTGCGCTCCTATAATTCACCCCTCCACTTT. Its protein is CASSVRSYNSPLHF.

The rearrangement joins TRBV27 to TRBJ2-3, with D maybe TRBD2 (7 bases). CDR3 length: 15 amino acids. V shed 7 bases and J shed 3 bases, with 17 bases lying between them. CDR1 and CDR2 (germline): MNHEY, SMNVEV (reference sequence). The CDR3: CASTQGLAVTDTQYF. CDR3 coding DNA: TGTGCCAGCACCCAGGGGCTAGCGGTGACAGATACGCAGTATTTT.

The chain uses TRBV7-2 and TRBJ1-6, with 11 bases identical to TRBD1. V was clipped by 3 bases and J by 8 bases; unmatched bases: 3. The CDR3 consists of 15 residues. The germline V gene has CDR1 SGHTA and CDR2 FQGNSA. CDR3 sequence: CASSLTGQGDSPLHF. In DNA, the CDR3 is TGTGCCAGCAGCTTGACGGGACAGGGGGATTCACCCCTCCACTTT. The full variable domain, in which reference TRBV7-2 and TRBJ1-6 provide the parts outside the CDR3, is GAGVSQSPSNKVTEKGKDVELRCDPISGHTALYWYRQSLGQGLEFLIYFQGNSAPDKSGLPSDRFSAERTGGSVSTLTIQRTQQEDSAVYLCASSLTGQGDSPLHFGNGTRLTVT.

V usage is TRBV5-1 and J usage is TRBJ2-3; 11 bases fit TRBD2. Germline CDR1 is SGHRS and CDR2 is YFSETQ. The CDR3 has 16 residues. The J segment lost 2 bases and the V segment lost 2 bases, leaving 4 bases of the junction unmatched. CDR3 sequence reads: CASSLTSGGVTDTQYF. CDR3 in DNA: TGCGCCAGCAGCTTAACTAGCGGGGGAGTCACAGATACGCAGTATTTT. Based on the CDR3 plus reference TRBV5-1 and TRBJ2-3, the full variable domain is KAGVTQTPRYLIKTRGQQVTLSCSPISGHRSVSWYQQTPGQGLQFLFEYFSETQRNKGNFPGRFSGRQFSNSRSEMNVSTLELGDSALYLCASSLTSGGVTDTQYFGPGTRLTVL.

The chain has TRBV6-5 and TRBJ1-2; tentative D call: TRBD1 (6 bases). V shed 2 bases and J shed 4 bases, with 17 bases lying between them. This CDR3 has 16 amino acids. Germline V lookup: CDR1 MNHEY, CDR2 SVGAGI. The chain's CDR3 is CASSYASTGSSYGYTF. The CDR3 bases are TGTGCCAGCAGTTACGCTAGTACAGGGTCTAGCTATGGCTACACCTTC.

This clone was observed a few times. The V gene is TRBV13, the J gene TRBJ1-2, with no clear D. This CDR3 is 12 amino acids long. V was pared by 5 bases and J by 4 bases, with 8 bases between. Looked up from germline, CDR1 is PRHDT and CDR2 is FYEKMQ (reference sequence). The CDR3 reads CASSAGVYGYTF. In nucleotides, the CDR3 is TGTGCCAGCAGCGCCGGGGTCTATGGCTACACCTTC. The full variable domain, its missing parts supplied by reference TRBV13 and TRBJ1-2, is AAGVIQSPRHLIKEKRETATLKCYPIPRHDTVYWYQQGPGQDPQFLISFYEKMQSDKGSIPDRFSAQQFSDYHSELNMSSLELGDSALYFCASSAGVYGYTFGSGTRLTVV.

The chain joins TRBV6-1 to TRBJ2-7, with 7 bases aligning to TRBD1. Germline lookup yields CDR1 MNHNS and CDR2 SASEGT. V was pared by 1 base and J by 3 bases, with 9 bases of the junction left unmatched. The CDR3 has 16 residues. The CDR3 sequence is CASSEVGTGVLYEQYV. The CDR3 DNA reads TGTGCCAGCAGTGAAGTGGGAACAGGGGTACTCTACGAGCAGTACGTC.

The V gene is TRBV18, the J gene TRBJ1-5; D ambiguous. Germline lookup yields CDR1 KGHSH and CDR2 LQKENI. V lost 7 bases, J lost 5 bases, and 12 bases lay in between. This CDR3 region has 13 residues. The CDR3 coding sequence is TGTGCCAGCTGTAAGTCAGGCGATCAGCCCCAGCATTTT. It specifies CASCKSGDQPQHF.

This clone appeared once. The chain is built from TRBV30 and TRBJ2-5, with a possible D match to TRBD1 (6 bases). Trimming took 3 bases from V and 4 from J, leaving 9 bases between them. Germline V gives CDR1 GTSNPN, CDR2 SVGIG (reference sequence). The CDR3 consists of 12 residues. The CDR3 nucleotides read TGTGCCTGGAGACAGGGCGCAGAGACCCAGTACTTC. Its translation is CAWRQGAETQYF.

In its sample, this clone was seen once. This chain links TRBV2 with TRBJ1-3; D remains ambiguous. In germline, CDR1 is SNHLY, CDR2 FYNNEI. This CDR3 comprises 15 residues. V was trimmed by 6 bases and J by 0 bases, leaving 12 bases between them. The CDR3 loop is CASRPPGSSGNTIYF. CDR3 DNA: TGTGCCAGCAGGCCCCCCGGGTCCTCTGGAAACACCATATATTTT.

This chain links TRBV9 with TRBJ2-3, with D possibly being TRBD2 (6 bases). Per the germline V gene, CDR1 is SGDLS and CDR2 is YYNGEE. V lost 3 bases and J 3 bases, leaving 14 bases between the germline ends. The CDR3 is 15 amino acids. The CDR3 region is CASSDGGGLTDTQYF. CDR3 DNA: TGTGCCAGCAGCGACGGGGGAGGTCTAACAGATACGCAGTATTTT.

This chain links TRBV7-8 with TRBJ2-1; no reliable D call. Per germline, CDR1 SGHVS and CDR2 FQNEAQ. Trimming took off 5 bases at V and 3 bases at J, with 5 bases between the two ends. The CDR3 contains 12 residues. CDR3 in DNA: TGTGCCAGCAGCCTAAACTACAATGAGCAGTTCTTC. Protein product: CASSLNYNEQFF.

This clone was seen just once. The chain uses TRBV5-1 and TRBJ2-2; TRBD1 matches at 11 bases. In germline, CDR1 is SGHRS, CDR2 YFSETQ. With V trimmed by 4 bases and J by 6 bases, 5 bases remained unmatched. The CDR3 is 15 amino acids. The CDR3 sequence is CASSPGTGGAGELFF. The CDR3 coding sequence is TGCGCCAGCAGCCCCGGGACAGGGGGTGCCGGGGAGCTGTTTTTT.

V gene TRBV6-1 combines with J gene TRBJ1-5; D call uncertain. The CDR3 length is 14 residues. Trimming cost V 0 bases and J 2 bases, with 5 bases left between them. In germline, CDR1 is MNHNS, CDR2 SASEGT. The CDR3 nucleotides are TGTGCCAGCAGTGAAGCGAGGGGCAATCAGCCCCAGCATTTT. This gives the protein CASSEARGNQPQHF.

The chain has TRBV9 and TRBJ1-1; weak D call: TRBD1 (6 bases). The germline gives CDR1 SGDLS, CDR2 YYNGEE. The V and J ends lost 0 bases and 1 base respectively, with 10 bases between them. The CDR3 loop spans 15 amino acids. The CDR3 DNA reads TGTGCCAGCAGCGTAGTCTCAGGGGCGAACACTGAAGCTTTCTTT. Translation gives CASSVVSGANTEAFF.

The chain uses TRBV5-1 and TRBJ1-4; the match to TRBD1 covers 7 bases. Unmatched junction bases numbered 12, after V lost 0 bases and J lost 7 bases. Germline V gives CDR1 SGHRS, CDR2 YFSETQ. The CDR3 covers 17 residues. CDR3 in DNA: TGCGCCAGCAGCTTGGTCCGTACAGGGGAAGACGGTGAAAAACTGTTTTTT. Translation gives CASSLVRTGEDGEKLFF.